This entry lists 14 T cell receptor beta chains sequenced from one sample in a study of T-cell reconstitution after alpha-beta-depleted transplantation in children. For TCRbeta, the library was prepared with unique molecular identifiers. A single record per CDR3 protein comes from TCRdb applying MiXCR to the PCR reads. The sample gives 700,000 to 950,000 distinct CDR3 sequences, 16% of which show up once; under 6% is in the top ten. The source material was PBMCs, mostly from graft donor cells, sampled 360 days after TCRalphabeta/CD19-depleted stem cell transplant. The source is a male patient younger than 18 who had a stem cell transplant for acute lymphoblastic leukemia, so the T cells may come from the graft donor.

The rearrangement joins TRBV10-3 to TRBJ2-3, with D possibly called TRBD1 or TRBD2 (6 bases each). CDR1 and CDR2 from the germline V gene are ENHRY and SYGVKD. Trimming left V 10 bases short and J 3 bases short, with 11 bases between. This CDR3 comprises 12 residues. DNA of the CDR3: TGTGCCACGGAAGGGGGGACAGATACGCAGTATTTT. Its protein is CATEGGTDTQYF.

The gene calls are TRBV12-3 or TRBV12-4 and TRBJ2-1; 11 nucleotides line up with TRBD2. With V trimmed by 3 bases and J by 13 bases, 5 bases remained unmatched. The CDR3 totals 13 residues. CDR3 DNA sequence: TGTGCCAGCAGTTTTTTAGCGGGAGGGACCCAGTTCTTC. Translated, it gives CASSFLAGGTQFF.

This clonotype has just a few counts. The J gene is TRBJ2-2, the V gene TRBV7-8; 10 nucleotides agree with TRBD2. The CDR3 has 15 amino acids. Germline CDR1 is SGHVS and CDR2 is FQNEAQ. V shed 4 bases and J 3 bases; nucleotides not matched to a gene: 2. The CDR3, as DNA: TGTGCCAGCAGCTGGCTAGCGGGAGACACCGGGGAGCTGTTTTTT. Translating gives CASSWLAGDTGELFF.

The chain links TRBV11-2 to TRBJ2-1, with 12 bases matching TRBD2. Germline V CDR1 and CDR2: SGHAT, FQNNGV. The CDR3 is 18 amino acids. Unmatched junction bases numbered 7, after V lost 0 bases and J lost 4 bases. The CDR3: CASSLDPLAGGGYNEQFF. The CDR3 nucleotides read TGTGCCAGCAGCTTAGACCCGCTAGCGGGAGGGGGATACAATGAGCAGTTCTTC.

The V call is TRBV10-3, the J call TRBJ2-3, with a weak D call TRBD2 (5 bases). Germline-derived CDR1 and CDR2 are ENHRY and SYGVKD. The CDR3 is 15 amino acids. The V gene lost 11 bases and the J gene lost 1 base, with 19 bases spanning the gap. The DNA of the CDR3 is TGTGCCTTCCCTCCACTAGTGGAGGGCACAGATACGCAGTATTTT. This codes for CAFPPLVEGTDTQYF.

The rearrangement uses TRBV4-1 and TRBJ2-1; 9 nucleotides agree with TRBD2. The germline CDR1 and CDR2 sequences are MGHRA and YSYEKL. Losses at the gene ends were 4 bases for V and 4 bases for J; bases not matched to a gene: 17. CDR3 length: 19 amino acids. Here the CDR3 DNA reads TGCGCCAGCAGCCCTGGCTGGGCAGCGGGAGGCCCAGCGTACAATGAGCAGTTCTTC. Residues: CASSPGWAAGGPAYNEQFF.

The chain couples TRBV7-8 to TRBJ2-5, with TRBD1 matching 7 bases. Germline V gene sequence: CDR1 SGHVS, CDR2 FQNEAQ. The CDR3 totals 15 residues. The V segment lost 4 bases and the J segment 5 bases; nucleotides outside the gene matches: 10. CDR3 nucleotide sequence: TGTGCCAGCAGCTCTACGGGACAGCCACGGGAGACCCAGTACTTC. It is translated as CASSSTGQPRETQYF. Full variable domain (remainder filled in from reference TRBV7-8 and TRBJ2-5): GAGVSQSPRYKVAKRGQDVALRCDPISGHVSLFWYQQALGQGPEFLTYFQNEAQLDKSGLPSDRFFAERPEGSVSTLKIQRTQQEDSAVYLCASSSTGQPRETQYFGPGTRLLVL.

Written as DNA, the CDR3 is TGTGCCAGCAGCTTAAGCGTCGGGCGCGGGAATCAGCCCCAGCATTTT. Translating gives CASSLSVGRGNQPQHF. V usage is TRBV7-2 and J usage is TRBJ1-5, with D uncertain. With 2 bases removed from V and 4 bases from J, the gap between germline ends came to 15 bases. Germline V gives CDR1 SGHTA, CDR2 FQGNSA. This CDR3 has 16 amino acids. Based on the CDR3 plus reference TRBV7-2 and TRBJ1-5, the full variable domain is GAGVSQSPSNKVTEKGKDVELRCDPISGHTALYWYRQSLGQGLEFLIYFQGNSAPDKSGLPSDRFSAERTGGSVSTLTIQRTQQEDSAVYLCASSLSVGRGNQPQHFGDGTRLSIL.

In its sample, this clonotype was seen a few times. The V call is TRBV5-1, the J call TRBJ1-1; TRBD1 matches at 7 bases. The ends lost 7 bases at V and 7 bases at J; junction bases unmatched: 19. The germline V gene encodes CDR1 SGHRS and CDR2 YFSETQ. The CDR3 consists of 16 residues. CDR3 DNA sequence: TGCGCCAGCGGGTATGGACAGGAAGACCTATTTCATGAAGCTTTCTTT. It yields the protein CASGYGQEDLFHEAFF.

This clonotype was found a few times. V is TRBV3-1 and J is TRBJ2-5; D might be TRBD2 (6 bases). V was shortened by 4 bases and J by 9 bases, with 12 bases between the two germline ends. Germline CDR1 and CDR2: LGHDT and YNNKEL (reference sequence). The CDR3 extends over 12 amino acids. The CDR3 protein is CASSRTTRAQYF. CDR3 nucleotide sequence: TGTGCCAGCAGCCGGACGACTAGGGCCCAGTACTTC.

The sample holds a few counts of this clonotype. J is TRBJ2-4 and V is TRBV3-1; no reliable D call. CDR3 length: 18 amino acids. From germline, CDR1 is LGHDT and CDR2 YNNKEL (reference sequence). Trimming left V 0 bases short and J 0 bases short, with 15 bases between. The CDR3 sequence: CASSQDSSAILAKNIQYF. The CDR3 DNA is TGTGCCAGCAGCCAAGATTCGTCGGCAATACTAGCCAAAAACATTCAGTACTTC.

This clonotype has a handful of counts. V and J are TRBV12-3 or TRBV12-4 and TRBJ2-6, with no clear D. This CDR3 contains 15 residues. V lost 3 bases, J lost 11 bases, and 17 bases lay in between. The CDR3 nucleotides read TGTGCCAGCAGTTTCTTCTTATGGTCTCCGGACGTCCTGACTTTC. Translation: CASSFFLWSPDVLTF.

The chain carries TRBV19 and TRBJ1-1; 8 bases fit TRBD1. The CDR3 extends over 15 amino acids. Trimming took 1 base from V and 1 from J; bases not matched to a gene: 2. Per the germline V gene, CDR1 is LNHDA and CDR2 is SQIVND (reference sequence). DNA for the CDR3: TGTGCCAGTAGTATAGGGCAGGGGGCGAACACTGAAGCTTTCTTT. Amino acid sequence: CASSIGQGANTEAFF.

The V call is TRBV10-3, the J call TRBJ2-5; TRBD1 matches at 11 bases. The junction had 8 bases not matched to a gene; V was cut back by 10 bases and J by 4 bases. Germline CDR1 is ENHRY and CDR2 is SYGVKD. CDR3 length: 14 residues. The DNA of the CDR3 is TGTGCCACCAGGACAGGGGGCTCAGGAGAGACCCAGTACTTC. Its translation: CATRTGGSGETQYF.